This T cell receptor beta chain was sequenced for a study of cytomegalovirus exposure and HLA in healthy donors. For this clone: Its target is unknown.

Profiled with immunoSEQ multiplex PCR; TCRdb holds only in-frame clones, not every one. The table has about 120,000 clones, over 85% seen once. V was clipped by 5 bases and J by 4 bases, with 14 bases between them. This CDR3 is built from 14 residues. Germline assignment: CDR1 SGHTA and CDR2 FQGNSA. Study results and limitations: The authors confirmed in vitro that a few CMV-associated chains were specific for CMV antigens. First-cohort TCR clusters tended to co-occur in the roughly 120 validation repertoires, a later analysis found.

The specimen was PBMCs. The receptor comes from a woman aged 18 to 35 in good health and CMV-seronegative. The V and J genes are TRBV7-2 and TRBJ1-2, with D maybe TRBD1 (5 bases). CDR3 sequence: CASSLGGAGYGYTF. CDR3 bases: TGTGCCAGCAGCCTAGGTGGGGCAGGCTATGGCTACACCTTC. Combining the CDR3 with reference TRBV7-2 and TRBJ1-2 gives the whole variable domain GAGVSQSPSNKVTEKGKDVELRCDPISGHTALYWYRQSLGQGLEFLIYFQGNSAPDKSGLPSDRFSAERTGGSVSTLTIQRTQQEDSAVYLCASSLGGAGYGYTFGSGTRLTVV.